The source of this T cell receptor (beta chain) is a study of T cells in localized non-small cell lung cancer. TCRdb's table, derived via immunoSEQ multiplex PCR, lists solely in-frame clones and lacks some. The repertoire has roughly 35,000 clones, approximately 90% of them found once; the top ten carry about 7.7%. Per germline, CDR1 SGHRS and CDR2 YFSETQ. Germline trimming cut 4 bases from V and 3 bases from J; bases unmatched to any gene: 8. The CDR3 is 15 amino acids. This specimen consisted of peripheral blood, obtained before any cancer treatment. The TCR was taken from a woman aged 40-69 years with stage I lung adenocarcinoma. J is TRBJ2-3 and V is TRBV5-1; the match to TRBD2 covers 7 bases. CDR3 bases: TGCGCCAGCAGCAGGACGGGGGGTACAACAGATACGCAGTATTTT. Protein product: CASSRTGGTTDTQYF.